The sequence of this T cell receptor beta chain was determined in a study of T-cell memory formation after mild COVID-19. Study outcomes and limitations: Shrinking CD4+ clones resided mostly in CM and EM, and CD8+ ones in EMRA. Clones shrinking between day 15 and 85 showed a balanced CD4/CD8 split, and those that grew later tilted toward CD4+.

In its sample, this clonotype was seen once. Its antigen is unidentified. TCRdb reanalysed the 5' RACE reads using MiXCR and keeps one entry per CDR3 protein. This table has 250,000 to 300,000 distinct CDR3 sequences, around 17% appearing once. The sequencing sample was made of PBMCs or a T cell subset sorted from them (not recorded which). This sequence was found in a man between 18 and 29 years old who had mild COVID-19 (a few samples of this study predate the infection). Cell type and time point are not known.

The CDR3 protein is CASSANREQYF. The CDR3 region has the DNA TGTGCCAGCAGCGCCAATAGGGAGCAGTACTTC. The chain links TRBV7-9 to TRBJ2-7, with D unresolved. The CDR3 spans 11 residues. Germline V gene sequence: CDR1 SEHNR, CDR2 FQNEAQ (reference sequence). Trimming left V 5 bases short and J 7 bases short, with 9 bases between.